Listed here are 25 T cell receptor beta chains from one sample, sequenced in a study of regulatory T cells in long-lasting Graves disease. Sample time point: persistent/refractory GD, antithyroid drugs over 5 years with positive TRAb. After RNA was extracted from PBMCs, the TCR library was made from it. CDR3 regions were amplified by Arm-PCR using iRepertoire HTBI primers to build TCR beta libraries. TCRdb reprocessed the multiplex PCR reads via MiXCR and lists one record per CDR3 protein. Of about 470,000 distinct CDR3 sequences detected, about 22% appear once; the ten largest clones hold around 7%. The sample in question was peripheral blood mononuclear cells (PBMCs), obtained when the disease was refractory, from a patient treated with antithyroid drugs. The receptor set was obtained from a female donor with Graves disease.

The chain couples TRBV14 to TRBJ2-7; 10 nucleotides agree with TRBD2. This CDR3 contains 17 residues. Germline CDR1 and CDR2: SGHDN and FVKESK. J was trimmed by 3 bases and V by 1 base; bases with no gene match: 9. CDR3 coding DNA: TGTGCCAGCAGCCAAGGCCCACCTTTAGCGGGAGGCTACGAGCAGTACTTC. It translates to CASSQGPPLAGGYEQYF. The whole variable domain, filled in from reference TRBV14 and TRBJ2-7, reads EAGVTQFPSHSVIEKGQTVTLRCDPISGHDNLYWYRRVMGKEIKFLLHFVKESKQDESGMPNNRFLAERTGGTYSTLKVQPAELEDSGVYFCASSQGPPLAGGYEQYFGPGTRLTVT.

The chain carries TRBV29-1 and TRBJ1-1; D call uncertain. Germline V gene sequence: CDR1 SQVTM, CDR2 ANQGSEA. V gave up 6 bases and J gave up 1 base, with 12 bases separating them. CDR3 length equals 13 residues. The CDR3 DNA reads as TGCAGCGTCGACCAACGGGGGAACACTGAAGCTTTCTTT. Translation: CSVDQRGNTEAFF.

The chain carries TRBV30 and TRBJ1-2; the D gene is possibly TRBD1 (5 bases). The CDR3 covers 12 residues. Looked up from germline, CDR1 is GTSNPN and CDR2 is SVGIG (reference sequence). V lost 5 bases and J 7 bases, leaving 14 bases between the germline ends. The DNA of the CDR3 is TGTGCCTGGGGGGGGGGGTTTGGTGGCTACACCTTC. Encoded protein: CAWGGGFGGYTF.

The V gene is TRBV6-4, the J gene TRBJ1-5; D is unresolved. The CDR3 has 16 amino acids. The ends were cut back, 5 bases at V and 6 bases at J, with 20 bases in the middle. Germline V gene lookup returns CDR1 MRHNA and CDR2 SNTAGT. The CDR3 reads CASSNGPPGEGQPQHF. In DNA, the CDR3 is TGTGCCAGCAGTAACGGGCCTCCCGGGGAGGGTCAGCCCCAGCATTTT.

This clonotype was seen at least ten times. V gene TRBV27 combines with J gene TRBJ2-7; TRBD1 aligns across 7 bases. Germline CDR1 is MNHEY and CDR2 is SMNVEV (reference sequence). The V gene end was trimmed by 0 bases and the J gene end by 2 bases; junction bases not matched to a gene: 7. The CDR3 covers 16 residues. The CDR3 DNA reads TGTGCCAGCAGTTTATCAATCGGACAGGTACCCTACGAGCAGTACTTC. It encodes CASSLSIGQVPYEQYF.

The sample holds many counts of this clonotype. V and J are TRBV14 and TRBJ1-2; 8 nucleotides line up with TRBD1. This CDR3 contains 14 residues. Germline V CDR1 and CDR2: SGHDN, FVKESK. The V and J ends lost 1 base and 4 bases, in that order; junction bases with no gene match: 2. The CDR3 loop is CASSQVDRGYGYTF. In DNA, the CDR3 is TGTGCCAGCAGCCAAGTTGACAGGGGCTATGGCTACACCTTC.

This chain links TRBV10-3 with TRBJ1-1; a weak D match, TRBD1 (6 bases). The CDR3 is made up of 14 amino acids. V lost 5 bases and J lost 3, with 13 bases in between. CDR1 ENHRY and CDR2 SYGVKD come from the germline V gene. The DNA of the CDR3 is TGTGCCATCAGTACACAGGGAGAGGACACTGAAGCTTTCTTT. Its protein product is CAISTQGEDTEAFF.

Concerning this clonotype: This could be a read error, since a much larger clone is one nucleotide away. The V call is TRBV9, the J call TRBJ1-4, with a tentative D call TRBD1 (5 bases). The germline V gene has CDR1 SGDLS and CDR2 YYNGEE. The CDR3 is 17 amino acids. The CDR3 spells CASSVEGGTATNEKQFF. CDR3 nucleotides: TGTGCCAGCAGCGTAGAGGGAGGGACTGCAACTAATGAAAAACAGTTTTTT.

The J gene is TRBJ2-2, the V gene TRBV7-2; no clear D gene. Trimming removed 8 bases at V and 4 bases at J, with 8 bases between. This CDR3 comprises 12 residues. Germline lookup yields CDR1 SGHTA and CDR2 FQGNSA. CDR3 in amino acids: CASDRGTGELFF. The CDR3 bases are TGTGCCAGCGACCGAGGCACCGGGGAGCTGTTTTTT. Complete variable domain (other parts from reference TRBV7-2 and TRBJ2-2): GAGVSQSPSNKVTEKGKDVELRCDPISGHTALYWYRQSLGQGLEFLIYFQGNSAPDKSGLPSDRFSAERTGGSVSTLTIQRTQQEDSAVYLCASDRGTGELFFGEGSRLTVL.

This clonotype was recorded many times. V usage is TRBV19 and J usage is TRBJ2-7; TRBD2 is a possible D gene (5 bases). The CDR3 sequence is 14 residues long. V gave up 6 bases and J gave up 1 base, with 13 bases separating them. The V gene's germline CDR1 is LNHDA and CDR2 SQIVND (reference sequence). CDR3 nucleotides: TGTGCCAGTAGGGAGGAATGGGGATCCTACGAGCAGTACTTC. Amino acids: CASREEWGSYEQYF.

This clonotype has more than one count but fewer than ten. The chain recombines TRBV9 with TRBJ1-2; D is unresolved. The CDR3 totals 14 residues. Germline assignment: CDR1 SGDLS and CDR2 YYNGEE. Trimming pared 0 bases from V and 4 bases from J, leaving 10 bases between. In nucleotides, the CDR3 is TGTGCCAGCAGCGTAGAGGTCAGCCCCTATGGCTACACCTTC. Translated, it gives CASSVEVSPYGYTF.

This clonotype appeared many times. CDR3 residues: CASSLGSGSWQYF. In DNA, the CDR3 is TGTGCCAGCAGTTTAGGTAGCGGGAGTTGGCAGTACTTC. The V call is TRBV28, the J call TRBJ2-7, with 9 bases identical to TRBD2. The germline V gene has CDR1 MDHEN and CDR2 SYDVKM. V trimming: 2 bases; J trimming: 9 bases; junction bases outside the gene matches: 5. This CDR3 spans 13 amino acids. The full variable domain, completed using reference TRBV28 and TRBJ2-7, is DVKVTQSSRYLVKRTGEKVFLECVQDMDHENMFWYRQDPGLGLRLIYFSYDVKMKEKGDIPEGYSVSREKKERFSLILESASTNQTSMYLCASSLGSGSWQYFGPGTRLTVT.

The gene calls are TRBV6-2 or TRBV6-3 and TRBJ2-3; D is undetermined. The CDR3 consists of 14 residues. Germline V gene data show CDR1 as MNHEY and CDR2 as SVGEGT. The V end lost 5 bases, the J end lost 3 bases, and 12 bases lay between the germline ends. The CDR3 DNA sequence: TGTGCCAGCAGTGAAGAATCTTTAACAGATACGCAGTATTTT. Its translation is CASSEESLTDTQYF.

In this sample, this clonotype turned up many times. The chain couples TRBV9 to TRBJ1-4; 8 positions match TRBD1. Germline lookup yields CDR1 SGDLS and CDR2 YYNGEE. J gave up 4 bases and V 3 bases, and 2 bases lay outside the gene matches. The CDR3 spans 14 residues. The CDR3 DNA follows: TGTGCCAGCAGCGCAGGACAGGGTAATGAAAAACTGTTTTTT. The encoded protein is CASSAGQGNEKLFF.

Many counts were recorded for this clonotype. This rearrangement joins TRBV7-6 to TRBJ2-5, with a possible D match to TRBD1 (5 bases). Trimming shortened V by 0 bases and J by 2 bases, and 19 bases separated the two germline ends. This CDR3 is built from 18 residues. The germline gives CDR1 SGHVS, CDR2 FNYEAQ. The DNA of the CDR3 is TGTGCCAGCAGCTTAGCCCACCTTCGACAGTACCCTCAAGAGACCCAGTACTTC. Residues: CASSLAHLRQYPQETQYF.

CDR3 amino acids: CASSLTSTIPGDIQYF. The CDR3 DNA sequence: TGTGCCAGCAGCTTGACCTCGACAATTCCGGGAGACATTCAGTACTTC. This chain joins TRBV7-2 and TRBJ2-4; the D gene is possibly TRBD2 (6 bases). Trimming stripped 3 bases from V and 8 bases from J, with 20 bases between. Germline V gene sequence: CDR1 SGHTA, CDR2 FQGNSA. The CDR3 runs 16 residues.

This clonotype was detected ten times or more. The V and J genes are TRBV28 and TRBJ1-1; unclear D gene. V lost 1 base to trimming and J lost 8 bases, with 14 bases between them. Germline V gene sequence: CDR1 MDHEN, CDR2 SYDVKM. This CDR3 comprises 14 residues. The DNA for the CDR3 is TGTGCCAGCAGTTTATTACGTGATATCCAAGAAGCTTTCTTT. Translated, it gives CASSLLRDIQEAFF.

The gene calls are TRBV5-5 and TRBJ1-2, with no clear D. This CDR3 is built from 14 residues. Germline V gives CDR1 SGHKS, CDR2 YYEKEE (reference sequence). V was cut by 7 bases and J by 1 base, with 14 bases left in between. The CDR3 DNA follows: TGTGCCAGCTTGAACTACCCCCTTAACTATGGCTACACCTTC. It translates to CASLNYPLNYGYTF. The full variable domain, in which reference TRBV5-5 and TRBJ1-2 provide the parts outside the CDR3, is DAGVTQSPTHLIKTRGQQVTLRCSPISGHKSVSWYQQVLGQGPQFIFQYYEKEERGRGNFPDRFSARQFPNYSSELNVNALLLGDSALYLCASLNYPLNYGYTFGSGTRLTVV.

This clonotype was observed many times. The chain carries TRBV28 and TRBJ2-7, with 10 bases lining up with TRBD1. J lost 1 base, V lost 6 bases, and 12 bases had no gene match. This CDR3 comprises 17 residues. CDR1 and CDR2 from the germline V gene are MDHEN and SYDVKM. DNA for the CDR3: TGTGCCAGCAGCCGGGTGGGGGGACAGGGGTTTTCCTACGAGCAGTACTTC. Its translation: CASSRVGGQGFSYEQYF.

This chain links TRBV20-1 with TRBJ1-1, with TRBD1 identical over 8 bases. CDR3 length: 16 residues. Trimming cost V 5 bases and J 5 bases; bases outside gene matches: 16. Germline V CDR1 and CDR2: DFQATT, SNEGSKA (reference sequence). The CDR3 protein is CSAPGQGAVGWTEAFF. CDR3 DNA: TGCAGTGCTCCTGGCCAGGGGGCTGTGGGTTGGACTGAAGCTTTCTTT.

This clonotype was recorded at least ten times. The rearrangement links TRBV13 to TRBJ1-2; 7 positions match TRBD1. Germline CDR1 reads PRHDT; CDR2 reads FYEKMQ (reference sequence). The CDR3 spans 14 residues. J gave up 5 bases and V 3 bases, and 6 bases lay outside the gene matches. The CDR3 DNA reads as TGTGCCAGCAGCTTGCGGACAGGAGCTTATGGCTACACCTTC. This gives the protein CASSLRTGAYGYTF.

The V call is TRBV6-9, the J call TRBJ1-2; D possibly corresponds to TRBD1 (6 bases). The CDR3 is 14 residues long. V dropped 3 bases and J dropped 6 bases, with 14 bases sitting between them. Germline CDR1 is MNHGY and CDR2 is SVAAGI. CDR3 sequence: CASSYSGAGHGYTF. CDR3 nucleotide sequence: TGTGCCAGCAGTTACTCAGGGGCAGGGCATGGCTACACCTTC.

The V call is TRBV10-2, the J call TRBJ1-1; D is undetermined. V was cut by 6 bases and J by 0 bases, with 11 bases left in between. Germline CDR1 reads WSHSY; CDR2 reads SAAADI. The CDR3 spans 14 residues. CDR3 residues: CASSTPAVNTEAFF. DNA of the CDR3: TGCGCCAGCAGCACTCCCGCGGTGAACACTGAAGCTTTCTTT.

Turning to this clonotype: This clone may be a read error of a much larger clone one base away. The conserved closing phenylalanine or tryptophan is absent in this CDR3, likely reflecting a read error. J is TRBJ2-5 and V is TRBV20-1; D not certain. CDR3 length: 12 amino acids. Germline V gene data show CDR1 as DFQATT and CDR2 as SNEGSKA (reference sequence). The V end lost 0 bases, the J end lost 2 bases, and 4 bases lay between the germline ends. The CDR3 DNA is TGCAGTGCTAGAGATGTACAAGAGACCCAGTACCTC. It translates to CSARDVQETQYL.

This clonotype was found many times. This chain uses TRBV27 with TRBJ1-2; no clear D. The germline CDR1 and CDR2 sequences are MNHEY and SMNVEV (reference sequence). This CDR3 is 13 amino acids long. Trimming removed 2 bases at V and 5 bases at J, with 9 bases between. The CDR3 DNA sequence: TGTGCCAGCAGTTTAACACGGTTGTATGGCTACACCTTC. Its protein is CASSLTRLYGYTF.